Only a few counts were recorded for the clone carrying this T cell receptor beta chain. What it binds is not known. These data belong to a study of CD8 T cells in ankylosing spondylitis. From the 5' RACE reads, TCRdb called clonotypes with MiXCR, one entry per CDR3 protein. The data show 250,000 to 350,000 distinct CDR3 sequences, around 19% seen once. Study-wide findings and caveats: With a CD8+ phenotype, disease-linked clones were relatively rare in peripheral blood. Matched ankylosing spondylitis synovial fluid reportedly showed significant enrichment of disease-linked clones. Seemingly distinctive of ankylosing spondylitis blood was a TCR beta motif formed by eight highly homologous variants.

V gave up 1 base and J gave up 6 bases; unmatched junction bases: 11. The length of the CDR3 is 18 residues. CDR1 is MNHNS, CDR2 SASEGT, per germline. The chain combines TRBV6-1 with TRBJ2-3; 12 positions match TRBD2. The sample taken for sequencing was blood, either unsorted or a sorted T cell fraction (not recorded which). This clonotype was sampled from a male donor with ankylosing spondylitis or in good health (not recorded which). The CDR3 coding sequence is TGTGCCAGCAGTGAAGTCCCAACCCTAGCGGGGGGGCTGGATACGCAGTATTTT. Its protein product is CASSEVPTLAGGLDTQYF.